The rows below give T cell receptor beta chains drawn from one sample of a study of cytomegalovirus exposure and HLA in healthy donors. Assay: immunoSEQ multiplex PCR; the TCRdb copy retains only in-frame clones and omits some. In the table there are about 120,000 clones, 67% of which are singletons. Sequencing was done on a sample of PBMCs. All receptors come from a man aged 18 to 35 in good health and CMV-seropositive. CDR3s include the opening cysteine and the closing phenylalanine or tryptophan. A D gene is named only where the DNA matches it firmly. Some rows mark clone size as missing; the rest say once, few, many or name a class of expanded clone.

CDR3nt	CDR3aa	d_gene	abundance	v_gene	j_gene
TGTGCCAGCAGCTTAGCAGGGGGCTCCAAAAACATTCAGTACTTC	CASSLAGGSKNIQYF	TRBD1	-	TRBV11-2	TRBJ2-4
TGTGCCAGCAGCTGGGGTAGGGAAGGGGCCACAGATACGCAGTATTTT	CASSWGREGATDTQYF	-	-	TRBV5-4	TRBJ2-3
TGTGCCAGCAGCTACGGGACAGCTAATCAGCCCCAGCATTTT	CASSYGTANQPQHF	TRBD1	few	TRBV7-9	TRBJ1-5
TGTGCCAGCAGCGTGTGGACAGGGGGCAAAGTGGACATTCAGTACTTC	CASSVWTGGKVDIQYF	TRBD1	-	TRBV7-9	TRBJ2-4
TGTGCCAGCACCGGCAGACAGGGGCTGGGTGAAAAACTGTTTTTT	CASTGRQGLGEKLFF	TRBD1	few	TRBV2	TRBJ1-4
TGTGCCAGCAGTGTCGACAGGGCCTATGGCTACACCTTC	CASSVDRAYGYTF	TRBD1	-	TRBV28	TRBJ1-2
TGTGCCAGCAGCTTGAGCGGGGGGGCCGCAGATACGCAGTATTTT	CASSLSGGAADTQYF	TRBD2	few	TRBV7-9	TRBJ2-3
TGTGCCAGCAGCCCCAACACAGATACGCAGTATTTT	CASSPNTDTQYF	-	few	TRBV9	TRBJ2-3
TGTGCCACCACCGGGACAGCGATCTCTGGGGCCAACGTCCTGACTTTC	CATTGTAISGANVLTF	TRBD1	few	TRBV28	TRBJ2-6
TGTGCCAGCAGTACATCCGGGACAGGGGGGAAACCCCTCCACTTT	CASSTSGTGGKPLHF	TRBD1	-	TRBV6-1	TRBJ1-6
TGTGCCAGCAGCTTAGCAGGGGGAAAGACCCAGTACTTC	CASSLAGGKTQYF	-	-	TRBV7-8	TRBJ2-5
TGTGCCAGCAGCTTCCCCAGGGATGGGACCCAGTACTTC	CASSFPRDGTQYF	-	-	TRBV7-6	TRBJ2-5
TGTGCCAGCCGTGGTTACGGGAACTATGGCTACACCTTC	CASRGYGNYGYTF	-	-	TRBV6-1	TRBJ1-2
TGTGCCAGCAGCCCCCAAACGCCGACCCGGGGGGGGCCCAGGACTAACAATGAGCAGTTCTTC	CASSPQTPTRGGPRTNNEQFF	TRBD2	-	TRBV7-8	TRBJ2-1
TGTGCCAGCAGTTCGAGCCCCGGTCTAGGTAGTTTGGATCAGCCCCAGCATTTT	CASSSSPGLGSLDQPQHF	-	-	TRBV28	TRBJ1-5
TGTGCCAGCTCACCACCTTACGGACTCGATGAGCAGTTCTTC	CASSPPYGLDEQFF	-	once	TRBV18	TRBJ2-1
TGTGCCAGCAGCAATACCGACAGGTCGATAAATTCACCCCTCCACTTT	CASSNTDRSINSPLHF	-	few	TRBV4-2	TRBJ1-6